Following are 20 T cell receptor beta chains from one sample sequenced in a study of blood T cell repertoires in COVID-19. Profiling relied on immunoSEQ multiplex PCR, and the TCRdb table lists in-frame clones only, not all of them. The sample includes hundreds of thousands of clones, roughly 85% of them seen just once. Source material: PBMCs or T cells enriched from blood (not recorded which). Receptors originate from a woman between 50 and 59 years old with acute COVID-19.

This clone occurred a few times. The CDR3 DNA reads as TGTGCCAGCAGCTCTGGGACAGTGAATGGCTACACCTTC. Its protein product is CASSSGTVNGYTF. The chain is built from TRBV5-6 and TRBJ1-2; TRBD1 matches 7 bases. CDR1 SGHDT and CDR2 YYEEEE come from the germline V gene. V dropped 3 bases and J dropped 6; count of bases not matched to a gene: 5. CDR3 length: 13 amino acids.

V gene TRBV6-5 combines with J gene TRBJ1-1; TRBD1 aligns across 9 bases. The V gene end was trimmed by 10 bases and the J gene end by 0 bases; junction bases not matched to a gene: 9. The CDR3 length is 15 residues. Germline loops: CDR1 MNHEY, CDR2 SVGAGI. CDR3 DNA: TGTGCCACCGAGAACAGGGGGCTGATGAACACTGAAGCTTTCTTT. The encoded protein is CATENRGLMNTEAFF.

The CDR3 region is CASSSRQSNQPQHF. CDR3 nucleotides: TGTGCCAGCAGCTCAAGACAGAGCAATCAGCCCCAGCATTTT. J is TRBJ1-5 and V is TRBV11-2, with D possibly matching TRBD1 (5 bases). The germline gives CDR1 SGHAT, CDR2 FQNNGV. The CDR3 contains 14 residues. V lost 4 bases and J 1 base, leaving 8 bases between the germline ends.

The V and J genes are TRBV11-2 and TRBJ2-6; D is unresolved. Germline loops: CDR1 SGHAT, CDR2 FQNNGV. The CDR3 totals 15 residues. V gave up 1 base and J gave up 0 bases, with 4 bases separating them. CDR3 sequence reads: CASSLVRSGANVLTF. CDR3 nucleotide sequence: TGTGCCAGCAGCTTAGTTCGCTCTGGGGCCAACGTCCTGACTTTC.

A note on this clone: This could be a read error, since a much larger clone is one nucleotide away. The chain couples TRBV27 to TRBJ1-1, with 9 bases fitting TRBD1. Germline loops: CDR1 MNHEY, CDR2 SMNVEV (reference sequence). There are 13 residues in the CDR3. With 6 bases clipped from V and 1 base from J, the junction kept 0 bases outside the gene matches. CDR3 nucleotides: TGTGCCAGCAGGGGACAGGGGAACACTGAAGCTTTCTTT. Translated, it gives CASRGQGNTEAFF.

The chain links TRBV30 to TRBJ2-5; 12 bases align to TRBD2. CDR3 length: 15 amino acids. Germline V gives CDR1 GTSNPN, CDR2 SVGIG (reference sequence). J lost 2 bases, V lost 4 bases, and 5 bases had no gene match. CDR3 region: CAWTLTSGGQETQYF. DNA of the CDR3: TGTGCCTGGACCTTGACTAGCGGGGGACAAGAGACCCAGTACTTC.

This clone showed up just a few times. The CDR3 sequence: CAIRLDRGNGYTF. The CDR3, as DNA: TGTGCCATCAGGTTGGACAGGGGAAACGGCTACACCTTC. The V gene is TRBV10-3, the J gene TRBJ1-2; 9 bases are shared with TRBD1. The ends lost 6 bases at V and 8 bases at J; junction bases unmatched: 7. CDR1 is ENHRY and CDR2 is SYGVKD in the germline V gene. The CDR3 has 13 amino acids.

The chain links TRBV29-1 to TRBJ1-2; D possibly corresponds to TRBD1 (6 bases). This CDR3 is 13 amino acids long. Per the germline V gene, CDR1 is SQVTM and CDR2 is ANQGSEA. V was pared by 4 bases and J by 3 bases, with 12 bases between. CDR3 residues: CSVGGGDYYGYTF. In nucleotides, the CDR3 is TGCAGCGTTGGAGGGGGAGATTACTATGGCTACACCTTC.

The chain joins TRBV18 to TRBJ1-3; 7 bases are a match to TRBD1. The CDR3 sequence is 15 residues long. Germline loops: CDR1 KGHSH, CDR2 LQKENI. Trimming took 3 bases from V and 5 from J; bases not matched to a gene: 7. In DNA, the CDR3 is TGTGCCAGCTCACCTGGGACAGACTCAAGAAACACCATATATTTT. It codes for CASSPGTDSRNTIYF.

In nucleotides, the CDR3 is TGCGCCAGCAGCTTGAACAGGAACTCTGGTTCACCCCTCCACTTT. Residues: CASSLNRNSGSPLHF. The chain uses TRBV5-1 and TRBJ1-6; D may be TRBD1 (5 bases). The V end was cut by 1 base, the J end by 9 bases, with 14 bases between. The CDR3 spans 15 residues. The germline V gene has CDR1 SGHRS and CDR2 YFSETQ.

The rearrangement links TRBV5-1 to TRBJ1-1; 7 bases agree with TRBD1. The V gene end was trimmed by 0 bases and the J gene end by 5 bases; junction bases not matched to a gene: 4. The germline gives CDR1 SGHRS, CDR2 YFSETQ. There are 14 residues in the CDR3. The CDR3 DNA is TGCGCCAGCAGCTTGGAGAGGGGGCTGACTGAAGCTTTCTTT. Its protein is CASSLERGLTEAFF.

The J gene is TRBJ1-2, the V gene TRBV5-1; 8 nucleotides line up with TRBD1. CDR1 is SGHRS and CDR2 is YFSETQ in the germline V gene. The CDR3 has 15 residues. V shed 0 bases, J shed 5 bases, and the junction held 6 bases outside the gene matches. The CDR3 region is CASSLGLDRAYGYTF. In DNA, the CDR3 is TGCGCCAGCAGCTTGGGTTTGGACAGGGCATATGGCTACACCTTC.

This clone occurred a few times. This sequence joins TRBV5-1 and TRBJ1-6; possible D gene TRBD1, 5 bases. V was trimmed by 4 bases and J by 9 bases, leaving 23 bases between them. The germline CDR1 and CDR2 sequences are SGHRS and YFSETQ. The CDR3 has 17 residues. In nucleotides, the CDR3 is TGCGCCAGCAGCCTCCTCCCCGGGCAGGGCGTCCCTTCACCCCTCCACTTT. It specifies CASSLLPGQGVPSPLHF.

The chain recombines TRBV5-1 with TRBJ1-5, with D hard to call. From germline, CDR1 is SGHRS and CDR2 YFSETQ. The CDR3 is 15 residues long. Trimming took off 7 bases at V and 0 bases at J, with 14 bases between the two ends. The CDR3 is CASLGERNSNQPQHF. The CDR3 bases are TGCGCCAGCTTGGGAGAAAGGAATAGCAATCAGCCCCAGCATTTT. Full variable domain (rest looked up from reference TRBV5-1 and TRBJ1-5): KAGVTQTPRYLIKTRGQQVTLSCSPISGHRSVSWYQQTPGQGLQFLFEYFSETQRNKGNFPGRFSGRQFSNSRSEMNVSTLELGDSALYLCASLGERNSNQPQHFGDGTRLSIL.

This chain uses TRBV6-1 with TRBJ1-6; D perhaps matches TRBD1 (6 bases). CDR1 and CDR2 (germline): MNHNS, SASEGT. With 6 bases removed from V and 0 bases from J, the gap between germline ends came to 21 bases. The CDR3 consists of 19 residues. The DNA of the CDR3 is TGTGCCAGCAGAGAAATTACCGGACAGCGAAGCTCCTATAATTCACCCCTCCACTTT. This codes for CASREITGQRSSYNSPLHF.

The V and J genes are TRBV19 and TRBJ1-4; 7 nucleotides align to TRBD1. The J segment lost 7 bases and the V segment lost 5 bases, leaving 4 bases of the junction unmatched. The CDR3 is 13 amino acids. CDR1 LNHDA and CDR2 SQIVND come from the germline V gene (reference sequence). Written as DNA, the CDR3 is TGTGCCAGTAGTTTCGACAGGGCTGAAAAACTGTTTTTT. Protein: CASSFDRAEKLFF.

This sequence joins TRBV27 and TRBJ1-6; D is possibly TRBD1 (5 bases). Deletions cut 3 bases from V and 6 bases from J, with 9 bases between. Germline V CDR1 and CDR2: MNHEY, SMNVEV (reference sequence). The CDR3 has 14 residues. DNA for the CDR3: TGTGCCAGCAGTTTCGGGGGACGTAATTCACCCCTCCACTTT. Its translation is CASSFGGRNSPLHF.

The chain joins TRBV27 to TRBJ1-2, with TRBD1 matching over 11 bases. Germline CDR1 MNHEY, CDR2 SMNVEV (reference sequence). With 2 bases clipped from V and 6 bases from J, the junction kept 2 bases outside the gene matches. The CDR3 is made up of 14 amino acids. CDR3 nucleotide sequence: TGTGCCAGCAGTTTAAGGACAGGGGGCGATGGCTACACCTTC. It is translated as CASSLRTGGDGYTF.

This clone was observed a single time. CDR3 DNA sequence: TGTGCCAGCAGCCCCCTGGAAGCGGGGGGACCCCGGCAGTTCTTC. This sequence encodes CASSPLEAGGPRQFF. This sequence joins TRBV6-2 or TRBV6-3 and TRBJ2-1; TRBD2 matches 9 bases. This CDR3 spans 15 amino acids. Germline CDR1 and CDR2: MNHEY and SVGEGT. Unmatched junction bases numbered 15, after V lost 6 bases and J lost 12 bases.

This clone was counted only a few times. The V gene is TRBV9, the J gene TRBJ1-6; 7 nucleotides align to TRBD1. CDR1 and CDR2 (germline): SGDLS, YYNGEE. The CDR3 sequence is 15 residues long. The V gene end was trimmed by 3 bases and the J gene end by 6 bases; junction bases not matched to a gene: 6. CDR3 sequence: CASSGLTGFNSPLHF. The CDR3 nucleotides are TGTGCCAGCAGCGGTCTGACAGGGTTTAATTCACCCCTCCACTTT.